This TCR beta chain was captured by sequencing in a study of T cell repertoires in cytomegalovirus infection. Study-wide context: Both CMV infection and a matching HLA type were indicated by public TCR beta signatures. Study results and caveats: People with CMV and the relevant HLA were identified by cumulative public TCR beta family frequency. HLA-C-restricted CMV-specific TCR beta clonotypes prevailed in the ex vivo response.

Germline CDR1 reads MNHNS; CDR2 reads SASEGT. The V and J ends lost 4 bases and 0 bases respectively, with 10 bases between them. This CDR3 comprises 15 residues. TCRdb re-called the reads with MiXCR, one entry per CDR3 protein. This sample has 270,000 or so distinct CDR3 sequences, with over 15% found just once. This clonotype was detected many times. Its target is not known. Source material: CD8+ T cells from PBMCs. The chain combines TRBV6-1 with TRBJ1-5; a weak D match, TRBD1 (6 bases). This clonotype was obtained from a human donor in good health (CMV status not recorded). Some clones in this sample may be carry-over from other donors' samples. The CDR3, as DNA: TGTGCCAGCAGTGGGACAGAGGGTAGCAATCAGCCCCAGCATTTT. It codes for CASSGTEGSNQPQHF.